These T cell receptor beta chains were read from a single sample in a study of PD-1 blockade in classical Hodgkin lymphoma. TCRdb keeps only in-frame clones here, not all; method: immunoSEQ multiplex PCR. This table holds about 33,000 clones, 72% found once. The sequencing used peripheral blood mononuclear cells (PBMCs), collected before the fourth cycle of nivolumab. The receptors were gathered from a human donor with classical Hodgkin lymphoma. Both conserved end residues are part of each CDR3. The D gene is left open where the match is weak. Size tells how often a clone was seen (once, few, many) or the class of an expanded clone, and some rows leave it out.

CDR3 DNA	CDR3 protein	clone size	V gene	D gene	J gene
TGTGCCAGCAGCCCGAGGGACAGCACCTACGAGCAGTACTTC	CASSPRDSTYEQYF	NA	TRBV7-8	TRBD1	TRBJ2-7
TGTGCCAGCAGCCGAGGGAGCGAAGCTTTCTTT	CASSRGSEAFF	NA	TRBV6-5	NA	TRBJ1-1
TGTGCCAGCAGCGTGACAGGGGCTCTAGGGGATGAGCAGTTCTTC	CASSVTGALGDEQFF	NA	TRBV7-7	TRBD1	TRBJ2-1
TGTGCCAGTAGTATTGGGGGAGACACTGAAGCTTTCTTT	CASSIGGDTEAFF	NA	TRBV19	NA	TRBJ1-1
TGTGCCAGCAGCGTTCGGAACACTGAAGCTTTCTTT	CASSVRNTEAFF	few	TRBV9	NA	TRBJ1-1
TGCGCCAGCAGCCTTAGCGGGGACTTCACCTACGAGCAGTACTTC	CASSLSGDFTYEQYF	NA	TRBV4-3	TRBD2	TRBJ2-7
TGTGCCAGCAGCGTAGGGCAGGGGACGAATCAGCCCCAGCATTTT	CASSVGQGTNQPQHF	few	TRBV9	NA	TRBJ1-5
TGTGCCAGAAGCTTGTTTAAACAGGCGGGAACCTTC	CARSLFKQAGTF	NA	TRBV5-3	NA	TRBJ1-2
TGTGCCAGCAGCTGGGGACTAGCGGCCTACGAGCAGTACTTC	CASSWGLAAYEQYF	NA	TRBV7-9	TRBD2	TRBJ2-7
TGCGCCAGCAGCTTGGCCGGAGCGCAGGAGACCCAGTACTTC	CASSLAGAQETQYF	NA	TRBV5-1	NA	TRBJ2-5
TGTGCCAGCAGCCCCCTTAGCGGGAGGGCCTGGTACGAGCAGTACTTC	CASSPLSGRAWYEQYF	NA	TRBV11-2	TRBD2	TRBJ2-7
TGTGCCACCCGAGAGGGAGGGGTCAGATATCAGCCCCAGCATTTT	CATREGGVRYQPQHF	NA	TRBV19	NA	TRBJ1-5
TGTGCCAGCAGCTTGCAAAGAATAACCTACAATGAGCAGTTCTTC	CASSLQRITYNEQFF	NA	TRBV7-6	NA	TRBJ2-1
TGTGCCAGCAGCTCCGGACTAGAATACTACGAGCAGTACTTC	CASSSGLEYYEQYF	NA	TRBV4-2	TRBD2	TRBJ2-7
TGTGCCAGTAGTATAGGATCAGGGTTCAACCCCAAAAACATTCAGTACTTC	CASSIGSGFNPKNIQYF	NA	TRBV19	NA	TRBJ2-4
TGTGCCAGCAGCATCTGGAGCGGGAGCGAGGATGAGCAGTTCTTC	CASSIWSGSEDEQFF	NA	TRBV9	TRBD2	TRBJ2-1
TGTGCCAGCTCACCGGTGGGGTTGGAGGGCTACACCTTC	CASSPVGLEGYTF	NA	TRBV18	NA	TRBJ1-2
TGTGCCAGCAGCTTACCGGGACTAGCGGGAGTTGGGGATACGCAGTATTTT	CASSLPGLAGVGDTQYF	NA	TRBV7-3	TRBD2	TRBJ2-3
TGTGCCAGCAGTGAATGGGGACAGGGGGAGGGCTACACCTTC	CASSEWGQGEGYTF	few	TRBV2	TRBD1	TRBJ1-2
TGCGCCAGCAGCCAAGAAGAGGCAGGCGTCCTCTCACCCCTCCACTTT	CASSQEEAGVLSPLHF	NA	TRBV4-1	NA	TRBJ1-6
TGTGCCAGCAGTGTCCGACAGGGGGCGCGGGGCTACACCTTC	CASSVRQGARGYTF	NA	TRBV6-1	TRBD1	TRBJ1-2
TGTGCCACCAGCAGAGAGGGAGACACAGATACGCAGTATTTT	CATSREGDTDTQYF	NA	TRBV15	NA	TRBJ2-3
TGTGCCAGCAGACCTCAGGAGAACACCGGGGAGCTGTTTTTT	CASRPQENTGELFF	NA	TRBV27	NA	TRBJ2-2
TGTGCCAGCAGGGAGGGAGGGACCTACGAGCAGTACTTC	CASREGGTYEQYF	NA	TRBV6-6	TRBD2	TRBJ2-7
TGTGCCAGCAGCGGGCCGGGCCTTATTAATTCACCCCTCCACTTT	CASSGPGLINSPLHF	NA	TRBV5-6	NA	TRBJ1-6
TGTGCCAGTAGTATAGACGGCGGGAGCTCCTACAATGAGCAGTTCTTC	CASSIDGGSSYNEQFF	NA	TRBV19	TRBD2	TRBJ2-1
TGCGCCAGCAGTGAGTCGGGAGGGGGTTATGGTGAAAAACTGTTTTTT	CASSESGGGYGEKLFF	NA	TRBV10-2	NA	TRBJ1-4
TGTGCCAGCAGCTTAAGAACAGCAGTGGGGACAAGCCGCACCGGGGAGCTGTTTTTT	CASSLRTAVGTSRTGELFF	NA	TRBV11-3	NA	TRBJ2-2
TGTGCCAGCAGAGGACTAGCGGGAGCTGCTTACGAGCAGTACTTC	CASRGLAGAAYEQYF	NA	TRBV27	TRBD2	TRBJ2-7
TGTGCCAGCAGTTACGGGGAGACCCAGTACTTC	CASSYGETQYF	NA	TRBV6-6	NA	TRBJ2-5
TGCGCCAGCAGCGCAAACCGAGGGCAGGTCGGGAATTCACCCCTCCACTTT	CASSANRGQVGNSPLHF	NA	TRBV4-3	NA	TRBJ1-6
TGTGCCTGGAGTTTGATCGGGACGTCGTACAATGAGCAGTTCTTC	CAWSLIGTSYNEQFF	few	TRBV30	NA	TRBJ2-1
TGCGCCAGCAGCGGTCGGCCTAGCGGGACGCTTAGCACAGATACGCAGTATTTT	CASSGRPSGTLSTDTQYF	NA	TRBV5-1	TRBD2	TRBJ2-3
TGTGCCAGCAGCGGGGCCATCACAGATACGCAGTATTTT	CASSGAITDTQYF	NA	TRBV25-1	NA	TRBJ2-3
TGTGCCAGTACCCACCGGGACCCGACTAGGGGCACTGAAGCTTTCTTT	CASTHRDPTRGTEAFF	NA	TRBV19	NA	TRBJ1-1
TGTGCCAGCAGTTTACCGCGACAGGGACTGTACGAGCAGTACTTC	CASSLPRQGLYEQYF	NA	TRBV28	NA	TRBJ2-7
TGTGCCAGCAGCTCGCAGGACATTATAGGGACCCAGTACTTC	CASSSQDIIGTQYF	NA	TRBV6-6	NA	TRBJ2-5
TGTGCCAGCAGCTTCGACACCCGGACAGGGGGCACCTATGGCTACACCTTC	CASSFDTRTGGTYGYTF	NA	TRBV5-5	TRBD1	TRBJ1-2
TGTGCCAGCAGCGTAGAACGGGTGTCCTACGAGCAGTACTTC	CASSVERVSYEQYF	NA	TRBV9	NA	TRBJ2-7
TGTGCCTGGAGTGTACGGGACGTTGACACCTTC	CAWSVRDVDTF	NA	TRBV30	NA	TRBJ1-2
TGTGCCACAAAAGGGGGCTATGGCTACACCTTC	CATKGGYGYTF	NA	TRBV6-6	NA	TRBJ1-2
TGCGCCAGCAGCTTGGTGACGGGACAGAACTATGGCTACACCTTC	CASSLVTGQNYGYTF	NA	TRBV5-1	TRBD1	TRBJ1-2
TGTGCCAGCAGGGCAGGGGGTAGGACTGAAGCTTTCTTT	CASRAGGRTEAFF	few	TRBV6-1	TRBD1	TRBJ1-1
TGTGCCAGCTTGCAGTCAGGGAGCCTCACTGAAGCTTTCTTT	CASLQSGSLTEAFF	NA	TRBV6-5	NA	TRBJ1-1
TGTGCCAGCAGTACGAGCGGGACTAGCGCTTTCACAGATACGCAGTATTTT	CASSTSGTSAFTDTQYF	NA	TRBV2	TRBD2	TRBJ2-3
TGTGCCAGCAGTGCGGACAATGAGCAGTTCTTC	CASSADNEQFF	NA	TRBV2	NA	TRBJ2-1
TGTGCCAGCAGCTTAGCAGGGGGGACCCAGTACTTC	CASSLAGGTQYF	NA	TRBV7-6	NA	TRBJ2-5
TGTGCCAGTAGTCCGCGAGGGGGTGGCAATCAGCCCCAGCATTTT	CASSPRGGGNQPQHF	few	TRBV19	NA	TRBJ1-5
TGTGCCAGCAGTTACTCGATCAATGAGCAGTTCTTC	CASSYSINEQFF	NA	TRBV6-6	NA	TRBJ2-1
TGCAGCGTGAAATTGACAGGGAGGGGTGGCTACACCTTC	CSVKLTGRGGYTF	NA	TRBV29-1	TRBD1	TRBJ1-2
TGCGCCAGCAGCGTTGGACAGGGATACTACGAGCAGTACTTC	CASSVGQGYYEQYF	NA	TRBV5-1	TRBD1	TRBJ2-7
TGTGCCAGCAGCTTCGGGGGGGAAAAAGCTTTCTTT	CASSFGGEKAFF	NA	TRBV5-5	NA	TRBJ1-1
TGCGCCAGCAGTGAGTCGGACATAATTCAGCCCCAGCATTTT	CASSESDIIQPQHF	few	TRBV10-2	NA	TRBJ1-5
TGTGCCAGCAGCAGCCGACAGTTGTTGTCTGGAAACACCATATATTTT	CASSSRQLLSGNTIYF	NA	TRBV27	NA	TRBJ1-3
TGTGCCAGCAGCTTAGACAGGACTAGCACAGATACGCAGTATTTT	CASSLDRTSTDTQYF	NA	TRBV7-2	NA	TRBJ2-3